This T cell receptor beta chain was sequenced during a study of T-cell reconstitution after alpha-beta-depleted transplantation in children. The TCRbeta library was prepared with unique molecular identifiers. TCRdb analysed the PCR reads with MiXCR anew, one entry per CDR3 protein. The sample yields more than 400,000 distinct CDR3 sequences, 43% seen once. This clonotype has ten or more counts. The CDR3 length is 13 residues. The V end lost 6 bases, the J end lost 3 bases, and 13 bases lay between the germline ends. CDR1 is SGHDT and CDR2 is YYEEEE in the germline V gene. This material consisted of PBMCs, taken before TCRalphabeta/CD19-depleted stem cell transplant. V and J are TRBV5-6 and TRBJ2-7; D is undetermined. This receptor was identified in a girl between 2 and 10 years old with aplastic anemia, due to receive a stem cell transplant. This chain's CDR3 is CASTRVVDYEQYF. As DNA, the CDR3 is TGTGCCAGCACGCGAGTTGTAGACTACGAGCAGTACTTC.